A single sample gave rise to the 7 T cell receptor beta chains below, sequenced in a study of PD-1 blockade in classical Hodgkin lymphoma. The time point here: cycle 4 day 1 (C4D1), after more than five weeks of nivolumab. The patients all showed relapse after autologous stem cell transplantation, while their brentuximab vedotin exposure varied. Libraries were prepared by immunoSEQ multiplex PCR; TCRdb keeps only in-frame clonotypes and omits some of them. The sample lists 100,000 or so clones; around 90% were seen once. The sequences come from peripheral blood mononuclear cells (PBMCs), collected before the fourth cycle of nivolumab. Every receptor here comes from a human donor with classical Hodgkin lymphoma.

The genes are TRBV6-5 and TRBJ2-2, with D unclear. Per germline, CDR1 MNHEY and CDR2 SVGAGI. Trimming took 7 bases from V and 3 from J, leaving 12 bases between them. The CDR3 runs to 14 residues. This CDR3 is CASTQREDTGELFF. In nucleotides, the CDR3 is TGTGCCAGCACCCAGCGAGAAGACACCGGGGAGCTGTTTTTT.

A single count supports this clone. In nucleotides, the CDR3 is TGCGCCAGCAGGGCCGGGACAGATGAAAAACTGTTTTTT. It encodes CASRAGTDEKLFF. The chain employs TRBV5-1 and TRBJ1-4; 7 bases fit TRBD1. CDR1 SGHRS and CDR2 YFSETQ come from the germline V gene. The CDR3 has 13 amino acids. V was pared by 5 bases and J by 6 bases, with 4 bases of the junction left unmatched.

The chain uses TRBV2 and TRBJ2-7; a weak D match, TRBD1 (8 bases). Trimming stripped 5 bases from V and 5 bases from J, with 19 bases between. The CDR3 has 15 amino acids. Per the germline V gene, CDR1 is SNHLY and CDR2 is FYNNEI. The CDR3 protein is CASSSGRGQANEQYF. The CDR3 DNA is TGTGCCAGCAGTTCGGGGAGGGGACAGGCCAACGAGCAGTACTTC.

The genes are TRBV30 and TRBJ1-2; TRBD1 matches at 7 bases. The junction had 6 bases not matched to a gene; V was cut back by 7 bases and J by 4 bases. The CDR3 extends over 12 amino acids. Germline values: CDR1 GTSNPN, CDR2 SVGIG (reference sequence). The CDR3 spells CASDRVPYGYTF. For the CDR3, the DNA is TGTGCCTCCGACAGGGTTCCCTATGGCTACACCTTC. Variable domain in full (rest from reference TRBV30 and TRBJ1-2): SQTIHQWPATLVQPVGSPLSLECTVEGTSNPNLYWYRQAAGRGLQLLFYSVGIGQISSEVPQNLSASRPQDRQFILSSKKLLLSDSGFYLCASDRVPYGYTFGSGTRLTVV.

The rearrangement joins TRBV7-9 to TRBJ1-1, with unresolved D. CDR1 SEHNR and CDR2 FQNEAQ come from the germline V gene (reference sequence). Deletions cut 1 base from V and 3 bases from J, with 9 bases between. The CDR3 is 14 residues long. As DNA, the CDR3 is TGTGCCAGCAGCTTAGTCGGGGTGGACACTGAAGCTTTCTTT. It translates to CASSLVGVDTEAFF. Based on the CDR3 plus reference TRBV7-9 and TRBJ1-1, the full variable domain is DTGVSQNPRHKITKRGQNVTFRCDPISEHNRLYWYRQTLGQGPEFLTYFQNEAQLEKSRLLSDRFSAERPKGSFSTLEIQRTEQGDSAMYLCASSLVGVDTEAFFGQGTRLTVV.

The CDR3 region has the DNA TGCAGCGCCGGGGACGGGGCGGGCCCTGAAGCTTTCTTT. The encoded protein is CSAGDGAGPEAFF. This chain uses TRBV29-1 with TRBJ1-1; weak D call: TRBD1 (5 bases). Trimming shortened V by 7 bases and J by 6 bases, and 18 bases separated the two germline ends. The germline CDR1 and CDR2 sequences are SQVTM and ANQGSEA. This CDR3 spans 13 amino acids.

The J gene is TRBJ1-4, the V gene TRBV6-1; D unresolved. The CDR3 is 15 residues long. CDR1 and CDR2 from the germline V gene are MNHNS and SASEGT. V shed 5 bases and J shed 4 bases, with 14 bases lying between them. CDR3 nucleotide sequence: TGTGCCAGCAGTATGGATCCAGGTTATAATGAAAAACTGTTTTTT. The encoded protein is CASSMDPGYNEKLFF.